This TCR beta chain was obtained from a study of neoadjuvant anti-PD-1 for oral cavity cancer. Study-wide context: Around day 43, patients without progression received a fourth nivolumab dose before surgery.

Patients were newly diagnosed with stage II-IVA oral cavity squamous cell carcinoma without prior systemic or radiation treatment. Analysis of PBMCs was direct, with no culture step. Only in-frame clones appear in the TCRdb table, and some are missing; sequencing was by immunoSEQ multiplex PCR. The data show 30,000 to 40,000 clones, about 86% seen once. From germline, CDR1 is SEHNR and CDR2 FQNEAQ (reference sequence). V was trimmed by 3 bases and J by 6 bases, leaving 15 bases between them. CDR3 length: 15 residues. Notes on this clone: Antigen unknown.

Overall study results and limits: After neoadjuvant nivolumab, PBMC T cell clonality was significantly higher in non-responders than responders.

This receptor was obtained from a person aged 35-80 years with oral cavity squamous cell carcinoma. The V call is TRBV7-9, the J call TRBJ1-3; D possibly corresponds to TRBD1 (5 bases). Material: PBMCs, obtained before nivolumab (anti-PD-1) treatment. The chain's CDR3 is CASSFSGGGLNTIYF. As DNA, the CDR3 is TGTGCCAGCAGCTTCAGTGGGGGGGGACTAAACACCATATATTTT.